This T cell receptor beta chain stems from a study of shared clonotypes between healthy human individuals. Study-level results: On the whole, naive subsets had larger estimated richness than memory subsets had.

V was trimmed by 0 bases and J by 2 bases, leaving 5 bases between them. Germline CDR1 SGHNT, CDR2 YYREEE (reference sequence). CDR3 length: 13 residues. Per the original methods: Filtering differed because ImmunoSEQ produced junction-only sequences that carried no quality scores. TCRdb's copy holds only in-frame clones and misses some; the assay was immunoSEQ multiplex PCR. D and trimming were read from the DNA, whereas the V and J calls and clone size are those reported in that table. The sample records around 1.4 million clones, less than 99% being singletons. A remark on this clone: Its target is unknown.

Donors, healthy HIV-negative adults, lacked recent acute infections or vaccinations. Source material: naive CD4+ T cells sorted from blood. Described subset: CD45RA+ positively selected. The clonotype comes from a man aged 30-40 years in good health. This sequence joins TRBV5-4 and TRBJ2-5; D uncertain. In nucleotides, the CDR3 is TGTGCCAGCAGCTTGGAACAGCAAGAGACCCAGTACTTC. Protein: CASSLEQQETQYF.